This T cell receptor beta chain was identified during a study of blood T cell repertoires in COVID-19. Study-wide context: Acute and convalescent COVID-19 specimens originated in the United States, Italy and Spain. PBMCs, B-cell-depleted T cells, or T cells were the source of the cDNA or gDNA that made up the material.

Authors' processing steps: It was from reference gene primer amplification that nucleated cell counts were estimated. The method was immunoSEQ multiplex PCR; TCRdb's version includes in-frame clones alone and lacks a portion of them. D and trimming come from the DNA, and the V and J calls and clone size come from that table. The repertoire holds about 46,000 clones, around 82% seen once, with around 6.1% in the top ten. The germline V gene encodes CDR1 KGHSH and CDR2 LQKENI. The CDR3 spans 14 residues. The V and J ends lost 2 bases and 2 bases respectively, with 7 bases between them. The sample was peripheral blood. This chain connects TRBV18 to TRBJ1-3, with a possible D match to TRBD1 (5 bases). This clonotype was sampled from a woman older than 75 with acute or convalescent COVID-19. The CDR3 region is CASSPGATGNTIYF. The CDR3 DNA sequence: TGTGCCAGCTCACCAGGGGCCACTGGAAACACCATATATTTT.